This T cell receptor beta chain was found in a study of CD8 T cells in Susac syndrome. Study as a whole: Patients with Susac syndrome, at blood draw, were therapy-naive, on corticosteroids, or on intravenous immunoglobulin alone.

An amount of RNA that ranged from 0.5 to 1 ug was reverse transcribed with random hexamers. TCRdb ran MiXCR on the immunoSEQ multiplex PCR reads and lists one entry per CDR3 protein. In the table there are about 85,000 distinct CDR3 sequences, 85% to 95% of which are singletons. In this sample, this clonotype turned up once. The sequence derives from a human donor with Susac syndrome. Sequences were obtained from CD8+ T cells from PBMCs.

The chain's CDR3 is CASSQDRIGGANYGYTF. The CDR3 DNA follows: TGCGCCAGCAGTCAGGACCGTATAGGGGGCGCCAACTATGGCTACACCTTC. This rearrangement joins TRBV4-3 to TRBJ1-2; 7 nucleotides match TRBD1. The V gene's germline CDR1 is LGHNA and CDR2 YSLEER. The CDR3 sequence is 17 residues long. With V trimmed by 6 bases and J by 2 bases, 15 bases remained unmatched.